The 25 T cell receptor beta chains below all came from one sample that was sequenced in a study of blood T cells in healthy people across ages. Through a sample-barcoded 5' primer and a J-beta primer mix, a second PCR was run for roughly 6 to 11 cycles. TCRdb re-derived calls from the 5' RACE reads in MiXCR, one entry per CDR3 protein. Here the sample spans roughly 2 million distinct CDR3 sequences, roughly 49% being singletons. The sequencing input was blood. The origin of the receptors is a woman in her 40s in good health.

The V and J genes are TRBV28 and TRBJ2-5; D gene unclear. The CDR3 runs 13 residues. The V gene's germline CDR1 is MDHEN and CDR2 SYDVKM. The V and J ends lost 6 bases and 5 bases respectively, with 13 bases between them. This chain's CDR3 is CASRNTVRETQYF. The DNA of the CDR3 is TGTGCCAGCAGAAACACGGTACGGGAGACCCAGTACTTC. The full variable domain, completed using reference TRBV28 and TRBJ2-5, is DVKVTQSSRYLVKRTGEKVFLECVQDMDHENMFWYRQDPGLGLRLIYFSYDVKMKEKGDIPEGYSVSREKKERFSLILESASTNQTSMYLCASRNTVRETQYFGPGTRLLVL.

The chain links TRBV12-3 or TRBV12-4 to TRBJ2-1; D may be TRBD2 (5 bases). This CDR3 contains 14 residues. Trimming shortened V by 0 bases and J by 4 bases, and 7 bases separated the two germline ends. CDR3 DNA sequence: TGTGCCAGCAGTTTAGCGTGGACTTACAATGAGCAGTTCTTC. Residues: CASSLAWTYNEQFF.

This clonotype was counted between two and nine times. CDR3 coding DNA: TGCAGTGCTACTGGAGGGTTCTACAATGAGCAGTTCTTC. As protein: CSATGGFYNEQFF. The J gene is TRBJ2-1, the V gene TRBV20-1, with a tentative D call TRBD2 (6 bases). This CDR3 has 13 residues. Germline V lookup: CDR1 DFQATT, CDR2 SNEGSKA (reference sequence). Trimming took 4 bases from V and 3 from J, leaving 10 bases between them.

V is TRBV3-1 and J is TRBJ1-6, with unresolved D. CDR1 and CDR2 from the germline V gene are LGHDT and YNNKEL (reference sequence). This CDR3 comprises 14 residues. Trimming took 7 bases from V and 1 from J, leaving 8 bases between them. This CDR3 is CASTRGSYNSPLHF. In DNA, the CDR3 is TGTGCCAGCACCCGAGGGTCCTATAATTCACCCCTCCACTTT.

The chain has TRBV10-3 and TRBJ2-5; 9 bases align to TRBD1. J gave up 2 bases and V 6 bases, and 4 bases lay outside the gene matches. Germline CDR1 and CDR2: ENHRY and SYGVKD. There are 14 residues in the CDR3. The chain's CDR3 is CAIRAGTGQETQYF. The CDR3 bases are TGTGCCATCAGAGCCGGGACAGGGCAAGAGACCCAGTACTTC.

The chain uses TRBV28 and TRBJ2-7; 8 bases line up with TRBD1. Germline V gives CDR1 MDHEN, CDR2 SYDVKM. V shed 4 bases and J 3 bases; nucleotides not matched to a gene: 8. This CDR3 has 15 amino acids. CDR3 residues: CASSSAGTGHYEQYF. CDR3 in DNA: TGTGCCAGCAGTTCCGCCGGGACAGGCCACTACGAGCAGTACTTC.

Only a few counts were recorded for this clonotype. The chain recombines TRBV6-1 with TRBJ2-7; the match to TRBD1 covers 8 bases. After removal of 1 base from V and 7 bases from J, the junction contained 6 bases not matched to a gene. CDR3 length: 14 residues. Per the germline V gene, CDR1 is MNHNS and CDR2 is SASEGT. CDR3 residues: CASSEVQGAIEQYF. As DNA, the CDR3 is TGTGCCAGCAGTGAAGTTCAGGGGGCGATAGAGCAGTACTTC.

The chain employs TRBV10-3 and TRBJ2-3; 12 bases match TRBD2. Germline CDR1 and CDR2: ENHRY and SYGVKD. The V segment lost 6 bases and the J segment 2 bases; nucleotides outside the gene matches: 6. This CDR3 spans 16 amino acids. The CDR3 region has the DNA TGTGCCATCAGCGGACTAGCGGGGCGTATCACAGATACGCAGTATTTT. Amino acid sequence: CAISGLAGRITDTQYF.

The CDR3 protein is CASSAPGQVLITRVPYEQYF. CDR3 sequence (DNA): TGTGCCAGCAGCGCTCCGGGACAGGTCCTGATAACTCGAGTCCCTTACGAGCAGTACTTC. The rearrangement joins TRBV11-2 to TRBJ2-7; TRBD1 matches at 8 bases. The CDR3 runs 20 residues. Germline values: CDR1 SGHAT, CDR2 FQNNGV. Trimming cost V 5 bases and J 4 bases; bases outside gene matches: 25.

This clonotype was seen a few times. The chain has TRBV29-1 and TRBJ2-7; no definite D call. CDR1 is SQVTM, CDR2 ANQGSEA, per germline. V lost 7 bases to trimming and J lost 6 bases, with 13 bases between them. This CDR3 has 11 residues. The CDR3 region is CSASVDSEQYF. The CDR3 nucleotides are TGCAGCGCCTCAGTAGATTCCGAGCAGTACTTC.

The table lists this clonotype with a few counts. The chain recombines TRBV9 with TRBJ2-1, with TRBD1 matching over 7 bases. The germline V gene has CDR1 SGDLS and CDR2 YYNGEE. CDR3 length equals 15 residues. J was trimmed by 0 bases and V by 3 bases; bases with no gene match: 3. The CDR3 spells CASSARDSSYNEQFF. The CDR3 DNA follows: TGTGCCAGCAGCGCCCGGGACAGCTCCTACAATGAGCAGTTCTTC.

The chain recombines TRBV5-1 with TRBJ1-5; no clear D gene. The CDR3 length is 13 residues. Germline V lookup: CDR1 SGHRS, CDR2 YFSETQ. Trimming pared 4 bases from V and 10 bases from J, leaving 15 bases between. CDR3 amino acids: CASSRTGAGPQHF. The DNA of the CDR3 is TGCGCCAGCAGCCGAACGGGAGCTGGACCCCAGCATTTT.

CDR3 in amino acids: CSASLLAGSYNEQFF. For the CDR3, the DNA is TGCAGTGCCTCCCTCCTCGCGGGATCCTACAATGAGCAGTTCTTC. The rearrangement links TRBV20-1 to TRBJ2-1; D may be TRBD2 (6 bases). V was trimmed by 6 bases and J by 1 base, leaving 16 bases between them. Germline assignment: CDR1 DFQATT and CDR2 SNEGSKA (reference sequence). The CDR3 extends over 15 amino acids.

The chain carries TRBV6-5 and TRBJ2-1; D gene uncertain. The ends were cut back, 2 bases at V and 7 bases at J, with 9 bases in the middle. CDR3 length: 13 amino acids. Germline CDR1 MNHEY, CDR2 SVGAGI. Here the CDR3 DNA reads TGTGCCAGCAGTTACGCCGGTTGGAATGAGCAGTTCTTC. It translates to CASSYAGWNEQFF.

The genes are TRBV6-1 and TRBJ2-7; 10 bases are shared with TRBD2. Gene TRBJ2-5 matches the end of the DNA better, so the J call may be wrong. This CDR3 spans 16 amino acids. The V gene's germline CDR1 is MNHNS and CDR2 SASEGT. The DNA for the CDR3 is TGTGCCAGCAGTGATCTAGCGGGGGAGACGAAAGAGACCCAGTACTTC. The encoded protein is CASSDLAGETKETQYF.

This clonotype was found a few times. The chain combines TRBV24-1 with TRBJ2-4, with 9 bases matching TRBD1. Near its end, the DNA agrees better with TRBJ2-7, so the J call may be wrong. From germline, CDR1 is KGHDR and CDR2 SFDVKD. This CDR3 spans 13 amino acids. The CDR3 sequence is CAQGQGSIYEQYF. The CDR3 DNA reads as TGTGCCCAAGGACAGGGGAGCATTTACGAGCAGTACTTC.

This clonotype occurred a few times. The rearrangement links TRBV7-6 to TRBJ2-7; D could derive from TRBD1 or TRBD2 (5 bases each). The CDR3 length is 14 residues. CDR1 and CDR2 from the germline V gene are SGHVS and FNYEAQ. The V and J ends lost 5 bases and 2 bases respectively, with 13 bases between them. CDR3 DNA sequence: TGTGCCAGCAGCCGAGGCTGGGGGACCTACGAGCAGTACTTC. The encoded protein is CASSRGWGTYEQYF.

This chain links TRBV7-2 with TRBJ2-3, with 10 bases lining up with TRBD2. Per germline, CDR1 SGHTA and CDR2 FQGNSA. J gave up 5 bases and V 7 bases, and 3 bases lay outside the gene matches. The CDR3 extends over 13 amino acids. The CDR3 loop is CASIIAGGDTQYF. Here the CDR3 DNA reads TGTGCCAGCATTATAGCGGGGGGAGATACGCAGTATTTT.

This sequence joins TRBV6-2 or TRBV6-3 and TRBJ2-7; 7 nucleotides align to TRBD2. The CDR3 has 15 residues. Germline V gene lookup returns CDR1 MNHEY and CDR2 SVGEGT. Trimming removed 6 bases from V and 0 bases from J; junction bases left unmatched: 8. The CDR3 DNA follows: TGTGCCAGCAGACCGGGACTAACCCACTCCTACGAGCAGTACTTC. Protein product: CASRPGLTHSYEQYF.

This clonotype turned up a few times. The V gene is TRBV4-2, the J gene TRBJ2-1; the match to TRBD2 covers 9 bases. V lost 0 bases to trimming and J lost 2 bases; unmatched junction nucleotides: 5. CDR1 is LGHNA, CDR2 YNFKEQ, per germline. The CDR3 is made up of 17 amino acids. Here the CDR3 reads CASSQESIAGAYNEQFF. The CDR3, as DNA: TGTGCCAGCAGCCAAGAAAGCATAGCGGGGGCCTACAATGAGCAGTTCTTC.

This clonotype was picked up a small number of times. CDR3 nucleotide sequence: TGTGCCAGCAGCTTAGCAGCGACAGAGCAGTACTTC. It is translated as CASSLAATEQYF. The chain couples TRBV7-2 to TRBJ2-4, with D possibly TRBD1 on 5 matching bases. Trimming stripped 0 bases from V and 13 bases from J, with 10 bases between. This CDR3 has 12 amino acids. In germline, CDR1 is SGHTA, CDR2 FQGNSA.

The chain couples TRBV5-6 to TRBJ2-7; TRBD1 matches at 7 bases. V trimming: 5 bases; J trimming: 0 bases; junction bases outside the gene matches: 8. The CDR3 is 15 amino acids. CDR1 and CDR2 (germline): SGHDT, YYEEEE. The CDR3 sequence is CASSVMTGSSYEQYF. The CDR3 nucleotides read TGTGCCAGCAGTGTGATGACAGGGAGCTCCTACGAGCAGTACTTC.

This clonotype was found once. The chain uses TRBV20-1 and TRBJ2-5, with 8 bases matching TRBD1. J was trimmed by 5 bases and V by 5 bases; bases with no gene match: 10. Germline V CDR1 and CDR2: DFQATT, SNEGSKA (reference sequence). The CDR3 is 14 residues long. CDR3 in DNA: TGCAGTGCTGGCGACAGGGGTCGACTGGAGACCCAGTACTTC. The encoded protein is CSAGDRGRLETQYF.

This clonotype has at least ten counts. V usage is TRBV6-5 and J usage is TRBJ2-1, with 9 bases lining up with TRBD2. J was trimmed by 2 bases and V by 4 bases; bases with no gene match: 3. This CDR3 region has 15 residues. Germline assignment: CDR1 MNHEY and CDR2 SVGAGI. DNA of the CDR3: TGTGCCAGCAGTTTGACTAGCGGCCCCTACAATGAGCAGTTCTTC. Its translation is CASSLTSGPYNEQFF.

The chain uses TRBV27 and TRBJ2-3; 9 bases are shared with TRBD2. Trimming removed 5 bases from V and 9 bases from J; junction bases left unmatched: 6. The CDR3 is 13 amino acids. Germline-derived CDR1 and CDR2 are MNHEY and SMNVEV (reference sequence). CDR3 sequence reads: CASSVGAGGTQYF. The CDR3 nucleotides are TGTGCCAGCAGTGTAGGCGCGGGGGGGACGCAGTATTTT.